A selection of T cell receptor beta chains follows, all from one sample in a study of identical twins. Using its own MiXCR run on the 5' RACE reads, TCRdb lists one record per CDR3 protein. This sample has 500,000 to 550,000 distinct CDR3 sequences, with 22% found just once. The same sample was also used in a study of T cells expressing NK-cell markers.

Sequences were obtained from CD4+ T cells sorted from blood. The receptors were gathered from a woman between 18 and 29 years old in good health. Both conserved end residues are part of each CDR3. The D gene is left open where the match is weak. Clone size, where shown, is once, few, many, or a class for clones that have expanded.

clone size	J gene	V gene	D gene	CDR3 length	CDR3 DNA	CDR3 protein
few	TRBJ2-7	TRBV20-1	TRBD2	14	TGCAGTGCGATTAAGCGGGGGGGGACCTACGAGCAGTACTTC	CSAIKRGGTYEQYF
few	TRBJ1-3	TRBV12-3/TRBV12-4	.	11	TGTGGTGCGGGGCCTGGAAACACCATATATTTT	CGAGPGNTIYF
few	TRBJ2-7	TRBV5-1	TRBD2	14	TGCGCCAGCAGCTCTTCGGGAGGGAACTACGAGCAGTACTTC	CASSSSGGNYEQYF
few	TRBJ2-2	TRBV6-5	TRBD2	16	TGTGCCAGCAGTTACTCCCTAGCGGGACGGGCCGGGGAGCTGTTTTTT	CASSYSLAGRAGELFF
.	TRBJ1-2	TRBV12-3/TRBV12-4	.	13	TGTGCCAGCAGTTTAGGCCAGGGGCTAGGCTACACCTTC	CASSLGQGLGYTF
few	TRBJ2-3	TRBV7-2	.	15	TGTGCCAGCAGCTACCGACGGACACAGGGAGATACGCAGTATTTT	CASSYRRTQGDTQYF
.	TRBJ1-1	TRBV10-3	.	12	TGTGCCATCAGTGAGTCCACAGGGAAAACTTTCTTT	CAISESTGKTFF
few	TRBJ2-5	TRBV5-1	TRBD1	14	TGCGCCAGCAGCTTGGCAGACAGGGCCGAGACCCAGTACTTC	CASSLADRAETQYF
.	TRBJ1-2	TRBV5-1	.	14	TGCGCCAGCAGCCGTGATGAAGGGGCCGATGGCTACACCTTC	CASSRDEGADGYTF
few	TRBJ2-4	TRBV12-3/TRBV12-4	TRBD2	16	TGTGCCAGCAGTCCCCGCCCCGGGACTAGCGGAAACATTCAGTACTTC	CASSPRPGTSGNIQYF
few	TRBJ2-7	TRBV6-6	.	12	TGTGCCAGCAGTACCCTCGGGTACGAGCAGTACTTC	CASSTLGYEQYF
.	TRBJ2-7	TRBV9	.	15	TGTGCCAGCAGCCGAACGGGGGATTCGACCACCGAGCAGTACTTC	CASSRTGDSTTEQYF
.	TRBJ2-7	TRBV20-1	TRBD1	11	TGCAGTGCAGACAGGGGCTCCGAGCAGTACTTC	CSADRGSEQYF
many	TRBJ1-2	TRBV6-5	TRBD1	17	TGTGCCAGCAGTTACCAATCAGGGGGAACCACTGTTAATGGCTACACCTTC	CASSYQSGGTTVNGYTF
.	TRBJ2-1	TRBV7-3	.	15	TGTGCCAGCAGCTTAAGTGCCAGGGGGGCGGGTGAGCAGTTCTTC	CASSLSARGAGEQFF
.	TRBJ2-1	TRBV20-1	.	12	TGCAGTGCTACCAGCAGGGGAGATGAGCAGTTCTTC	CSATSRGDEQFF
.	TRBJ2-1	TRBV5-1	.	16	TGCGCCAGCAGCTCCCCGGGCAGTAGCGGTATCAATGAGCAGTTCTTC	CASSSPGSSGINEQFF
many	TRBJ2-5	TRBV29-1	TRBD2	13	TGCAGCGTGCGCGGGGGGGCGAGGGAGACCCAGTACTTC	CSVRGGARETQYF
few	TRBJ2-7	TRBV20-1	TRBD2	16	TGCAGTGCTATGGCGGGACTAGCTGTTAGCTCCTACGAGCAGTACTTC	CSAMAGLAVSSYEQYF
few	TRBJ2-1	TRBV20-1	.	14	TGCAGTGCTAGATTCGGCTCCACCTACAATGAGCAGTTCTTC	CSARFGSTYNEQFF
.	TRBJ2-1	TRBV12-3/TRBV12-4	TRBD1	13	TGTGCCAGCAGTAACGGACAGGGGAGTGAGCAGTTCTTC	CASSNGQGSEQFF
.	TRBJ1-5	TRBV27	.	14	TGTGCCAGCAGTCTCCGACAGACAAATCAGCCCCAGCATTTT	CASSLRQTNQPQHF
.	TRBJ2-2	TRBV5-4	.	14	TGTGCCAGCAGCTTGAGAGTGGACACCGGGGAGCTGTTTTTT	CASSLRVDTGELFF
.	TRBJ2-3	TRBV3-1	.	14	TGTGCCAGCAGCCAACTCGCGAGGACAGATACGCAGTATTTT	CASSQLARTDTQYF
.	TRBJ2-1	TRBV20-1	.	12	TGCAGTGCTAGAAAATTACACAATGAGCAGTTCTTC	CSARKLHNEQFF
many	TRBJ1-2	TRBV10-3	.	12	TGTGCCATCAGTGAGGCCGACTATGGCTACACCTTC	CAISEADYGYTF
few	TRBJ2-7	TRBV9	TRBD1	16	TGTGCCAGCAGCACGCAAGGACAGGGGCAGCGGTACGAGCAGTACTTC	CASSTQGQGQRYEQYF
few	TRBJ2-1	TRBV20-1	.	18	TGCAGTGCTAGAGCGCGGGACACTAGTGTCGGCTCCTACAATGAGCAGTTCTTC	CSARARDTSVGSYNEQFF
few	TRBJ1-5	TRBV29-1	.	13	TGCAGCGTTGAGACAGCAGGAAATCAGCCCCAGCATTTT	CSVETAGNQPQHF
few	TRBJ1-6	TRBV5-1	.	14	TGCGCCAGCAGGTGGTCAGGGGAAAATTCACCCCTCCACTTT	CASRWSGENSPLHF
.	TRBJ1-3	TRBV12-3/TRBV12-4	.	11	TGTGCCAGCAGTTTGGTGCACACCATATATTTT	CASSLVHTIYF
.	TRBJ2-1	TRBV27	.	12	TGTGCCAGCAGTTTCGGATTCGGACGTCAGTTCTTC	CASSFGFGRQFF
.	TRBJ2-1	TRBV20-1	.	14	TGCAGTGCCAACGCCCAAGCAGGGTACAATGAGCAGTTCTTC	CSANAQAGYNEQFF
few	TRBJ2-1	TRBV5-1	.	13	TGCGCCAGCAGCACCGGGGGCGGCAGTGAGCAGTTCTTC	CASSTGGGSEQFF
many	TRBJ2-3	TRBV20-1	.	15	TGCAGTGCTGGACAGGGAGGGGCAAGTGCAGATACGCAGTATTTT	CSAGQGGASADTQYF
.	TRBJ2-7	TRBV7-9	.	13	TGTGCCAGCGGGCGAGACAGAAACTACGAGCAGTACTTC	CASGRDRNYEQYF
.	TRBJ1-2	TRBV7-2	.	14	TGTGCCAGCAGCGCCTGGTCCTCCGGGGGAGGCTACACCTTC	CASSAWSSGGGYTF
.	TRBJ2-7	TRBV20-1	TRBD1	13	TGCAGTGCTAGTTGGGACAGGGGAATCAAGCAGTACTTC	CSASWDRGIKQYF
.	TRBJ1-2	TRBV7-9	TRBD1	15	TGTGCCAGCAGCGCCCAGACAGGGACCCACTATGGCTACACCTTC	CASSAQTGTHYGYTF
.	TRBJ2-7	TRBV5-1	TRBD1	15	TGCGCCAGCAGCGCCGGGACAGGGGGAACCTACGAGCAGTACTTC	CASSAGTGGTYEQYF
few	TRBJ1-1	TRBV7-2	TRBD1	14	TGTGCCAGCAGTAGAGACAGGGCGATGGCTGAAGCTTTCTTT	CASSRDRAMAEAFF
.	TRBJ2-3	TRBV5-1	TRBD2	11	TGCGCCAGCAGCTTAGCGGGAGTATGGTATTTT	CASSLAGVWYF
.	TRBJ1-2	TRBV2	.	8	TGTGCCAGCGGGGGAAACACCTTC	CASGGNTF
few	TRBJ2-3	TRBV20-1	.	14	TGCAGTGCTAGACTAGGGACCGTCACAGATACGCAGTATTTT	CSARLGTVTDTQYF
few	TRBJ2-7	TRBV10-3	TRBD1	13	TGTGCCATCAGTGAACAGGGGGCGGACGAGCAGTACTTC	CAISEQGADEQYF